Reported below is one T cell receptor (beta chain). No antigen is known for it. Each patient relapsed following autologous stem cell transplantation, and prior brentuximab vedotin exposure differed. Method: immunoSEQ multiplex PCR; TCRdb's copy keeps in-frame clones and lacks some. Of more than 140,000 clones listed, 78% are singletons. This CDR3 has 15 amino acids. The J segment lost 3 bases and the V segment lost 6 bases, leaving 5 bases of the junction unmatched. Germline V gene sequence: CDR1 MNHNY, CDR2 SVGAGI (reference sequence). This record belongs to a study of PD-1 blockade in classical Hodgkin lymphoma. Study-wide points: Whoever responded completely had baseline diversity much like that seen in newly diagnosed patients. TCR diversity at baseline was reported to be reduced in newly diagnosed patients relative to healthy donors. A significant rise in TCR diversity by C4D1 was seen for CD4+ but not CD8+ cells.

J is TRBJ2-7 and V is TRBV6-6; TRBD2 agrees at 13 bases. Here the sequenced sample was peripheral blood mononuclear cells (PBMCs), taken before the second cycle of nivolumab. This receptor was taken from a human donor with classical Hodgkin lymphoma. CDR3 sequence reads: CASSPRTSGGYEQYF. The DNA for the CDR3 is TGTGCCAGCAGCCCAAGGACTAGCGGGGGCTACGAGCAGTACTTC.